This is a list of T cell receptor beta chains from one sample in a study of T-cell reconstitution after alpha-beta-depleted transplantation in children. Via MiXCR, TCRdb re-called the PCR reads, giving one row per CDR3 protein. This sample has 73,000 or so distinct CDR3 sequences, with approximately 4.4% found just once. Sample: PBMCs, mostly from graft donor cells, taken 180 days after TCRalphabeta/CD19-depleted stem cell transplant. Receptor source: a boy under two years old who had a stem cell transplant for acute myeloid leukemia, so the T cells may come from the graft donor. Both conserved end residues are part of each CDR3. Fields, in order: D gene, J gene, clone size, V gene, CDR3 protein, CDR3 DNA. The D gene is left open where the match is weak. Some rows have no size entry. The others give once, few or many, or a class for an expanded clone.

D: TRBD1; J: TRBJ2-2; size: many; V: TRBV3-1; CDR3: CASRTGAGAGELFF; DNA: TGTGCCAGCAGAACAGGGGCGGGTGCCGGGGAGCTGTTTTTT
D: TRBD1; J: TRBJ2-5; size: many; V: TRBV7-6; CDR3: CASSSRGRRETQYF; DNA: TGTGCCAGCAGCTCCAGGGGGCGGCGGGAGACCCAGTACTTC
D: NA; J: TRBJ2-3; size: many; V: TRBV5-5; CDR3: CASSPRGYTDTQYF; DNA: TGTGCCAGCAGCCCCAGGGGCTACACAGATACGCAGTATTTT
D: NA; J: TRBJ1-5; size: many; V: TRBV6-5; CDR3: CASSPGDSQPQHF; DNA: TGTGCCAGCAGCCCTGGCGACAGCCAGCCCCAGCATTTT
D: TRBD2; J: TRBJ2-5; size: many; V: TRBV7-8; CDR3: CASSSGLAGAYPRETQYF; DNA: TGTGCCAGCAGCTCGGGACTAGCGGGGGCCTACCCCCGAGAGACCCAGTACTTC
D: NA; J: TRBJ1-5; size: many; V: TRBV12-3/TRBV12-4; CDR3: CASSFGGNNQPQHF; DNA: TGTGCCAGCAGTTTCGGGGGCAACAATCAGCCCCAGCATTTT
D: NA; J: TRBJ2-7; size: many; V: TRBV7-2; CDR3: CASSLARGLSSYEQYF; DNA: TGTGCCAGCAGCTTAGCCAGGGGTCTTAGCTCCTACGAGCAGTACTTC
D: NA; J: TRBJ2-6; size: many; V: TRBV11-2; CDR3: CASSKTQGKSTGANVLTF; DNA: TGTGCCAGCAGCAAGACCCAGGGGAAAAGTACTGGGGCCAACGTCCTGACTTTC
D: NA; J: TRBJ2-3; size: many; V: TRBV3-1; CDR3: CASSHAWASRVEGTQYF; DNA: TGTGCCAGCAGCCATGCCTGGGCTAGCCGGGTCGAGGGTACGCAGTATTTT
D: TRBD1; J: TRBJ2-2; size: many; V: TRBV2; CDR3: CASYRGWGTGELFF; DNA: TGTGCCAGCTACAGGGGTTGGGGGACCGGGGAGCTGTTTTTT
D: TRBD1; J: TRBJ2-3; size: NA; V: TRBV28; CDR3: CASSLSRGQLGTQYF; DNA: TGTGCCAGCAGTTTATCGAGGGGGCAGCTTGGTACGCAGTATTTT
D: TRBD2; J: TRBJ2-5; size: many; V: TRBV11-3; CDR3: CASTDFIGGAAETQYF; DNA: TGTGCCAGCACCGATTTCATCGGGGGGGCCGCAGAGACCCAGTACTTC
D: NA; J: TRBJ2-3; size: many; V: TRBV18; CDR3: CASSPLGEADTQYF; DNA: TGTGCCAGCTCACCACTGGGGGAGGCAGATACGCAGTATTTT
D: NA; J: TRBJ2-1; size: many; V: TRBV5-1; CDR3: CASSLEGSSSSYNEQFF; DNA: TGCGCCAGCAGCTTGGAGGGCAGCTCGAGCTCCTACAATGAGCAGTTCTTC
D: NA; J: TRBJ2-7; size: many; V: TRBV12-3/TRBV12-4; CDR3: CASSLADEQYF; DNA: TGTGCCAGCAGTTTAGCGGATGAGCAGTACTTC
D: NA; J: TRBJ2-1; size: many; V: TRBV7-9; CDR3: CASRGQPYNEQFF; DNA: TGTGCCAGCAGAGGACAGCCCTACAATGAGCAGTTCTTC
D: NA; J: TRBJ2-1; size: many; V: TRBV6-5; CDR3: CASSRRNEQFF; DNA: TGTGCCAGCAGCCGAAGAAACGAGCAGTTCTTC
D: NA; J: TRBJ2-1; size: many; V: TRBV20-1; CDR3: CSAAGLALNEQFF; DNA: TGCAGTGCCGCAGGGCTAGCGCTCAATGAGCAGTTCTTC
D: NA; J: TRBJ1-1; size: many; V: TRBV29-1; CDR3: CSVDRLNTEAFF; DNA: TGCAGCGTTGACAGGCTGAACACTGAAGCTTTCTTT
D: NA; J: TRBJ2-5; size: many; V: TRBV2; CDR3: CASIFRRNPQETQYF; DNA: TGTGCCAGCATCTTTAGGCGGAATCCCCAAGAGACCCAGTACTTC
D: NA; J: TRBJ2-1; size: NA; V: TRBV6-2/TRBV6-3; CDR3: CASSKGPYRSSYNEQFF; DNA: TGTGCCAGCAGTAAGGGGCCCTACCGGAGCTCCTACAATGAGCAGTTCTTC
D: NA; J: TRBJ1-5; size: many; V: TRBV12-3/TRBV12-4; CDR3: CASSWDINQPQHF; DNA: TGTGCCAGCAGTTGGGACATTAATCAGCCCCAGCATTTT
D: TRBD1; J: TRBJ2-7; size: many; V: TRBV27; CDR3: CASSGPSGTGNYEQYF; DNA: TGTGCCAGCAGTGGCCCCTCCGGGACAGGGAACTACGAGCAGTACTTC
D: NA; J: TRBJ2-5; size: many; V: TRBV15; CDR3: CATSKQPRRVGETQYF; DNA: TGTGCCACCAGCAAACAGCCTCGCAGGGTAGGAGAGACCCAGTACTTC
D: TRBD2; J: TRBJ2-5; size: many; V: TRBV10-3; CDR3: CAISASERGAQETQYF; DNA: TGTGCCATCAGCGCTTCAGAGCGGGGGGCCCAAGAGACCCAGTACTTC
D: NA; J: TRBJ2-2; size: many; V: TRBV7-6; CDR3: CASSLAHGPPNTGELFF; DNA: TGTGCCAGCAGCTTAGCTCATGGGCCCCCCAACACCGGGGAGCTGTTTTTT
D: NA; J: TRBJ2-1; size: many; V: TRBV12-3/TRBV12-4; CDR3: CASSFVRGNEQFF; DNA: TGTGCCAGCAGTTTTGTAAGGGGCAATGAGCAGTTCTTC
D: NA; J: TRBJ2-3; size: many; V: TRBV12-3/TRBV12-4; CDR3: CASSWGSTDTQYF; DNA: TGTGCCAGCAGTTGGGGAAGCACAGATACGCAGTATTTT
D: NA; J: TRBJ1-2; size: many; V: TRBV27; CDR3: CASSPRVHYGYTF; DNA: TGTGCCAGCAGTCCTAGAGTCCACTATGGCTACACCTTC
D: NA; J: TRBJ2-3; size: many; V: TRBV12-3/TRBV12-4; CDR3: CASSPLGTDTQYF; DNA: TGTGCCAGCAGCCCACTAGGCACAGATACGCAGTATTTT
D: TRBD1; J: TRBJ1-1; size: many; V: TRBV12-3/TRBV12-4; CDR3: CASSSAGTGARRDTEAFF; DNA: TGTGCCAGCAGTTCCGCCGGGACAGGGGCCCGTCGGGACACTGAAGCTTTCTTT
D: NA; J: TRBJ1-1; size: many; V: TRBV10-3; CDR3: CAIRQMENTEAFF; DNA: TGTGCCATCAGACAGATGGAGAACACTGAAGCTTTCTTT
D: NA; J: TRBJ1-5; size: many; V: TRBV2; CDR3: CASRTQVRSNQPQHF; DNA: TGTGCCAGCCGCACCCAGGTGAGGAGCAATCAGCCCCAGCATTTT
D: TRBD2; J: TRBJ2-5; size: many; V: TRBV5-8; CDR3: CASSLGLAVPPQETQYF; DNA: TGTGCCAGCAGCTTGGGACTAGCGGTCCCCCCCCAAGAGACCCAGTACTTC
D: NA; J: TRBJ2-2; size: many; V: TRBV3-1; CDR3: CASSPQDSGTGELFF; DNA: TGTGCCAGCAGCCCTCAAGATTCGGGCACCGGGGAGCTGTTTTTT
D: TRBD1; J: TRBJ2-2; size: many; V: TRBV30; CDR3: CAWTVTGETGELFF; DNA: TGTGCCTGGACCGTCACAGGGGAAACCGGGGAGCTGTTTTTT
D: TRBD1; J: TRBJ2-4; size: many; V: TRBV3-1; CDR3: CASSQEGGENIQYF; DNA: TGTGCCAGCAGCCAAGAAGGGGGCGAAAACATTCAGTACTTC
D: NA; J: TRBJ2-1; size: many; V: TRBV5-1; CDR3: CASHGTASNEQFF; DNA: TGCGCCAGCCACGGGACGGCGAGCAATGAGCAGTTCTTC
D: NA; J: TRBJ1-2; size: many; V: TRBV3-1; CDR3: CASSQTSGFNYGYTF; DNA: TGTGCCAGCAGCCAAACGTCAGGATTCAACTATGGCTACACCTTC
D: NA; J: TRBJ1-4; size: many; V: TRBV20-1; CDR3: CSARGVPHSTNEKLFF; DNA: TGCAGTGCTAGAGGCGTGCCCCATTCAACTAATGAAAAACTGTTTTTT